This T cell receptor (beta chain) was documented in a study of blood T cell repertoires in COVID-19. At the level of the study: Sites across the United States, Italy and Spain contributed samples from acute and convalescent COVID-19. PBMCs, B-cell-depleted T cells, or T cells provided the cDNA or gDNA that made up the material.

CDR3 size: 15 residues. In germline, CDR1 is SGHVS, CDR2 FQNEAQ. V gave up 5 bases and J gave up 2 bases; unmatched junction bases: 6. Source study methods: Amplification from reference gene primers served as the basis for estimated nucleated cell counts. The repertoire was sequenced with immunoSEQ multiplex PCR; TCRdb's copy has only in-frame clones and lacks some. V, J and clone size derive from that table, while D and trimming were established from the DNA sequence. The sample has around 250,000 clones, 84% seen once. The chain joins TRBV7-8 to TRBJ1-5; 7 bases line up with TRBD1. This receptor was identified in a man aged 50 to 59 with active or convalescent COVID-19. Sequenced material: peripheral blood. The CDR3 DNA sequence: TGTGCCAGCAGCCTCCGCGGGACAGGCAATCAGCCCCAGCATTTT. Protein sequence: CASSLRGTGNQPQHF.